This T cell receptor (beta chain) was sequenced in a study of blood T cell repertoires in COVID-19. Study-level information: Material from acute and convalescent COVID-19 was sourced from the United States, Italy and Spain. In each case, the material was cDNA or gDNA derived from T cells, B-cell-depleted T cells, or PBMCs.

This CDR3 spans 16 amino acids. The germline gives CDR1 MNHEY, CDR2 SVGAGI. V lost 2 bases to trimming and J lost 1 base, with 14 bases between them. Per the authors' pipeline: Amplification of reference gene primers provided the estimated nucleated cell counts. The data were produced by immunoSEQ multiplex PCR, yet TCRdb's version contains in-frame clones alone and is incomplete. V, J and clone size were drawn from that table, and D and trimming were deduced from the DNA. The data contain 55,000 to 75,000 clones, approximately 86% of them singletons. The chain links TRBV6-5 to TRBJ1-1; no reliable D call. This receptor was taken from an elderly man with active COVID-19. Sequencing was done on a sample of peripheral blood. The CDR3 sequence is CASSYGRAQTNTEAFF. CDR3 DNA: TGTGCCAGCAGTTACGGGAGGGCCCAGACGAACACTGAAGCTTTCTTT.